This T cell receptor (beta chain) was recorded in a study of beta chain features in type 1 diabetes. This CDR3 is 15 amino acids long. Trimming took 7 bases from V and 5 from J; bases not matched to a gene: 12. CDR1 is SQVTM and CDR2 is ANQGSEA in the germline V gene. Study results and limitations: Shortening of TCRB CDR3s, moderate but significant, appeared in all four CD4+ subsets of Type 1 diabetes patients. For type 1 diabetes patients, VDJ junctions showed fewer insertions and more deletions. In the patient group, naive, central memory and Treg TCRB repertoires seemed more alike than in the healthy donor group.

Every bit of the isolated RNA underwent reverse transcription, so sequencing read expressed TCRB transcripts. Deep immunoSEQ sequencing covered naive, central memory and regulatory T cell samples. Only in-frame clones appear in the TCRdb table, and some are missing; sequencing was by immunoSEQ multiplex PCR. This table holds some 160,000 clones, 8.5% to 10% found once. This clone was detected a few times. The target antigen is unknown. The TCR originated in a woman aged 25 to 39 with type 1 diabetes. V is TRBV29-1 and J is TRBJ2-3, with TRBD1 identical over 10 bases. Sequenced: central memory CD4+ T cells from blood. The CDR3 sequence: CSAADRTGGGDTQYF. The CDR3, as DNA: TGCAGCGCTGCGGACAGGACAGGGGGAGGAGATACGCAGTATTTT.